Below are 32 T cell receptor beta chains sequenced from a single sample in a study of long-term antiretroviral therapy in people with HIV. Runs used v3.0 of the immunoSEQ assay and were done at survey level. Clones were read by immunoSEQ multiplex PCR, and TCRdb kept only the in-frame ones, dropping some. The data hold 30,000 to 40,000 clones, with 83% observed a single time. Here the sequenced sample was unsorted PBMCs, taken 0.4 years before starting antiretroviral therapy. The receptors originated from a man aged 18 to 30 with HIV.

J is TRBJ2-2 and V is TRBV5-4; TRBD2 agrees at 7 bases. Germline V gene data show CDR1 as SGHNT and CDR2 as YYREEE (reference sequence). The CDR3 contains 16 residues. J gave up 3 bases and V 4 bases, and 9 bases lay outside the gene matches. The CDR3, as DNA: TGTGCCAGCAGCCCAGGGAGGCGGGAGTACACCGGGGAGCTGTTTTTT. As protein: CASSPGRREYTGELFF.

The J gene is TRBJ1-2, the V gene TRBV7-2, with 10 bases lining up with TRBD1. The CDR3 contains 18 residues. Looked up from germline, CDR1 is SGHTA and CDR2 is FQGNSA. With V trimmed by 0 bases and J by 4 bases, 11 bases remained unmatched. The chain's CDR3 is CASSLAWGQGTNSYGYTF. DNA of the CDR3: TGTGCCAGCAGCTTAGCGTGGGGACAGGGGACAAATAGCTATGGCTACACCTTC.

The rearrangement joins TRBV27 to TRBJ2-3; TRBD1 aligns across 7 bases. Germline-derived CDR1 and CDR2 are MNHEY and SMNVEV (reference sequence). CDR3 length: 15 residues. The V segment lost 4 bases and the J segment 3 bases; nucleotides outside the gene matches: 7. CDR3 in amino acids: CASSSTGQRTDTQYF. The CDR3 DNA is TGTGCCAGCAGTTCAACGGGACAGAGGACAGATACGCAGTATTTT.

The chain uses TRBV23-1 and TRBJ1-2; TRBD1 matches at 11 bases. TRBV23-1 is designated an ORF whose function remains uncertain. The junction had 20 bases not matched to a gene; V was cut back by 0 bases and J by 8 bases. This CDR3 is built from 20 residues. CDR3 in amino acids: CASSQSRGLMGTGGSGGYTF. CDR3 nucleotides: TGCGCCAGCAGTCAATCGCGGGGTCTAATGGGGACAGGGGGTTCGGGGGGCTACACCTTC.

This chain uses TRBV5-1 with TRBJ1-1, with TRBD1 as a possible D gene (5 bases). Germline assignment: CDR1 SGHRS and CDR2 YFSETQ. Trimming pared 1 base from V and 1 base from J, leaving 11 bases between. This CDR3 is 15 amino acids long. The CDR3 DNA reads TGCGCCAGCAGCTTGTCAGGGCAGGGGAACACTGAAGCTTTCTTT. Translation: CASSLSGQGNTEAFF.

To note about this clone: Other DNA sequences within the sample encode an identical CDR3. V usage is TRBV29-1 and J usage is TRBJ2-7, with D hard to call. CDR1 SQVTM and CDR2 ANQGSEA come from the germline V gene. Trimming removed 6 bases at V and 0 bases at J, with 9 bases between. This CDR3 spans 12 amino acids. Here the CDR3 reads CSVVVSSYEQYF. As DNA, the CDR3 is TGCAGCGTAGTCGTAAGCTCCTACGAGCAGTACTTC.

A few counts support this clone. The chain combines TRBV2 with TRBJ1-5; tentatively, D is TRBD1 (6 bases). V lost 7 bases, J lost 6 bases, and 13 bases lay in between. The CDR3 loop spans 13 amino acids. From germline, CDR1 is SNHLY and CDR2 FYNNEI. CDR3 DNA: TGTGCCAGCATCGCGGACAGAACTCAGCCCCAGCATTTT. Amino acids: CASIADRTQPQHF.

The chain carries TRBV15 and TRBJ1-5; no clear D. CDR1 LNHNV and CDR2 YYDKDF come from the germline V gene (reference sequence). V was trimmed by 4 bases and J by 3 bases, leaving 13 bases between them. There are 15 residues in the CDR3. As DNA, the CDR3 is TGTGCCACCAGCACCTCCGGACGGTCCAATCAGCCCCAGCATTTT. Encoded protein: CATSTSGRSNQPQHF.

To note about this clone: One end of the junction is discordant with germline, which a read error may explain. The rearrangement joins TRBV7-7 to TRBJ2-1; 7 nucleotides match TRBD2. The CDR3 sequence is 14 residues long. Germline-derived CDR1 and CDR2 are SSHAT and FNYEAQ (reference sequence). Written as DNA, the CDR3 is TGTGCTAGCAGCTCTTGGGGGGGTTACAATGAGCAGTTCTTC. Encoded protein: CASSSWGGYNEQFF.

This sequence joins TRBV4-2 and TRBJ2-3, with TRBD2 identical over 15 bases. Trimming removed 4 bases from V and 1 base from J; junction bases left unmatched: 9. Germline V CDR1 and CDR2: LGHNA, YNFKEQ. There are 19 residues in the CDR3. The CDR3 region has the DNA TGTGCCAGCAGCCGCTCCGGGACTAGCGGGAGGAGGGGCACAGATACGCAGTATTTT. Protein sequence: CASSRSGTSGRRGTDTQYF.

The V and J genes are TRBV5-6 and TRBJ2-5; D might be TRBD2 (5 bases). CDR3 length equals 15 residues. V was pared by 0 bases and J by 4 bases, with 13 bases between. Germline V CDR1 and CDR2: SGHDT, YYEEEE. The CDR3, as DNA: TGTGCCAGCAGCTTGGTTACTCGGGGAAGAGAGACCCAGTACTTC. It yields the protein CASSLVTRGRETQYF.

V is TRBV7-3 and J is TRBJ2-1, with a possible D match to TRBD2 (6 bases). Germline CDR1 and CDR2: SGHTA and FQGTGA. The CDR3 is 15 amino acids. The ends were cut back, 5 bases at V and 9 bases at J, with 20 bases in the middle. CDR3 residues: CASSRPGVGIGEQFF. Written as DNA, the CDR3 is TGTGCCAGCAGCCGCCCGGGGGTAGGAATCGGTGAGCAGTTCTTC.

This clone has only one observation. In DNA, the CDR3 is TGTGCCAGCAGCAAAGCACCAAGGGACAGGGAATTTGGAAACACCATATATTTT. Residues: CASSKAPRDREFGNTIYF. The chain has TRBV21-1 and TRBJ1-3; the table names TRBD1, a call not compared with the DNA. TRBV21-1 is labeled a pseudogene. The CDR3 is 18 amino acids.

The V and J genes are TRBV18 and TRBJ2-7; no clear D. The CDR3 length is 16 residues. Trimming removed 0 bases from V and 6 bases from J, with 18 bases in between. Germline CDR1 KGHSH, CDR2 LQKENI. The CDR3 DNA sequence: TGTGCCAGCTCACCACCGCCGGGCCACATACTGCGCGAGCAGTACTTC. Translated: CASSPPPGHILREQYF.

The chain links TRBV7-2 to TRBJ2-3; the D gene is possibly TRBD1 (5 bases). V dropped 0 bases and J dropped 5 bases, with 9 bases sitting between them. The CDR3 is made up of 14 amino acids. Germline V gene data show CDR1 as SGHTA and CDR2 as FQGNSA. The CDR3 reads CASSLAGLLDTQYF. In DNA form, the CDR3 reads TGTGCCAGCAGCTTAGCGGGGCTGCTAGATACGCAGTATTTT.

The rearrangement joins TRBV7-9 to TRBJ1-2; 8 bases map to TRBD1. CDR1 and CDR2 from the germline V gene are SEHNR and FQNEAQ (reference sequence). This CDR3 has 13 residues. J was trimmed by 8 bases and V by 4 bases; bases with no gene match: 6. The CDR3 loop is CASSWTGSAGYTF. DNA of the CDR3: TGTGCCAGCAGCTGGACAGGGAGCGCGGGCTACACCTTC.

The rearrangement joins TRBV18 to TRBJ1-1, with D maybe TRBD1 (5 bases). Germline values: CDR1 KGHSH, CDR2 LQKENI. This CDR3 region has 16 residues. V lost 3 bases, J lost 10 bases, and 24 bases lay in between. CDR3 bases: TGTGCCAGCTCACCTGGAGGGGTAGAAATCGAGGGAGGAGCTTTCTTT. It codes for CASSPGGVEIEGGAFF.

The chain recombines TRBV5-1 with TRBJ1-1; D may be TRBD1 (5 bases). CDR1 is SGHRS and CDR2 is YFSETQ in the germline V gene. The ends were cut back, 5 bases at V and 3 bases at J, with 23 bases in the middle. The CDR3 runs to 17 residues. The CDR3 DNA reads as TGCGCCAGCAGAAAATGGGGGGTAGGGTCCGACGACACTGAAGCTTTCTTT. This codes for CASRKWGVGSDDTEAFF. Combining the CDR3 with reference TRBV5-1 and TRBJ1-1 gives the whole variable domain KAGVTQTPRYLIKTRGQQVTLSCSPISGHRSVSWYQQTPGQGLQFLFEYFSETQRNKGNFPGRFSGRQFSNSRSEMNVSTLELGDSALYLCASRKWGVGSDDTEAFFGQGTRLTVV.

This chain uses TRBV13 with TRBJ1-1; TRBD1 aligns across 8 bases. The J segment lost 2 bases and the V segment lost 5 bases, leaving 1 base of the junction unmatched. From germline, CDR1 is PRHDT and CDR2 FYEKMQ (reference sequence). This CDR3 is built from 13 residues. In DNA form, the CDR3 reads TGTGCCAGCAGCGGACAGGGAAACACTGAAGCTTTCTTT. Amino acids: CASSGQGNTEAFF.

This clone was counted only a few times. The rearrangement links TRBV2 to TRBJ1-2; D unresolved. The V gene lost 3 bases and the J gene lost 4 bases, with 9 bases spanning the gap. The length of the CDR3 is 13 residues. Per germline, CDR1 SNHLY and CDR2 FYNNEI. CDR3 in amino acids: CASSDVAAYGYTF. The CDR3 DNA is TGTGCCAGCAGTGATGTGGCAGCCTATGGCTACACCTTC.

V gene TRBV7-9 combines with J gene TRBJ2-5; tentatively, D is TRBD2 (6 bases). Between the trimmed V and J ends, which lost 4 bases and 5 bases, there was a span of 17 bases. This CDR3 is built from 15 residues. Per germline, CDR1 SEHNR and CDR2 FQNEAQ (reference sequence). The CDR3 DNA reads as TGTGCCAGCAGCTCCGGAGAAGGTGGGACTGAGACCCAGTACTTC. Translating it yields CASSSGEGGTETQYF.

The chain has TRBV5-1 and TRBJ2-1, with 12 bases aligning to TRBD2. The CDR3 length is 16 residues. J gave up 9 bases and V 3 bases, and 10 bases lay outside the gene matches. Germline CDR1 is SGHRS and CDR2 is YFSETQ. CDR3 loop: CASSWPGGLAGSEQFF. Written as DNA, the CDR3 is TGCGCCAGCAGCTGGCCGGGGGGACTAGCGGGTAGTGAGCAGTTCTTC.

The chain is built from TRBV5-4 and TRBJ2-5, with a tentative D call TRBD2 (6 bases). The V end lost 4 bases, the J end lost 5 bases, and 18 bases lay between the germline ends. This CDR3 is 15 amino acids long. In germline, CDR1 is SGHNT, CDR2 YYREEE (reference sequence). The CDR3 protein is CASSKPGLIRETQYF. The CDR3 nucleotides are TGTGCCAGCAGCAAACCGGGACTCATTCGGGAGACCCAGTACTTC.

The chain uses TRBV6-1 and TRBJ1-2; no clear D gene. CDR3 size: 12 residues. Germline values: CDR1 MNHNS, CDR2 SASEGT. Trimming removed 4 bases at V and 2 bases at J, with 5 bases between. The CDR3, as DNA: TGTGCCAGCAGTGCCAACAACTATGGCTACACCTTC. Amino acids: CASSANNYGYTF.

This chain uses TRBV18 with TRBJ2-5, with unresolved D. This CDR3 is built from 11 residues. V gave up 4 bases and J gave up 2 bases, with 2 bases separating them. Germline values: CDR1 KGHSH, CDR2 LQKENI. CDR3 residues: CASSQQETQYF. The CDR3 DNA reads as TGTGCCAGCTCACAGCAAGAGACCCAGTACTTC.

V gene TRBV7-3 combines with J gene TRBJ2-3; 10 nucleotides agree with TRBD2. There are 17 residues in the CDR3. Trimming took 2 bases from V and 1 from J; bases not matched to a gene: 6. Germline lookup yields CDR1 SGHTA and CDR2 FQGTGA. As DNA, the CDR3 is TGTGCCAGCAGCTTAGGTCAGCGGGGGGGCCGCACAGATACGCAGTATTTT. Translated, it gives CASSLGQRGGRTDTQYF.

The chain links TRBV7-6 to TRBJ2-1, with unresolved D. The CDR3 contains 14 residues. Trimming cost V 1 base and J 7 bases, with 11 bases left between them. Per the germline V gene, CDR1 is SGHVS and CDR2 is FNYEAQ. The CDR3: CASSLDPSSNEQFF. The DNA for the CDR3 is TGTGCCAGCAGCTTAGACCCGTCGAGTAATGAGCAGTTCTTC.

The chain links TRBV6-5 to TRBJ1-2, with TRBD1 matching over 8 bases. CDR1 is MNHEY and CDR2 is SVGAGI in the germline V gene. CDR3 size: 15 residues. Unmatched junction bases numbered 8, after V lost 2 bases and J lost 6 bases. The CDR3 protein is CASSYTPGGADGYTF. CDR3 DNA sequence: TGTGCCAGCAGTTACACCCCAGGGGGCGCCGATGGCTACACCTTC.

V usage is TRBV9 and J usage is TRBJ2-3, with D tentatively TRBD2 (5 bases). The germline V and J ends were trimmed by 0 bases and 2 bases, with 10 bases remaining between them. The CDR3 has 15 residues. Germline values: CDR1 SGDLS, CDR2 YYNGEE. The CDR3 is CASSVAGRVTDTQYF. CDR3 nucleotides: TGTGCCAGCAGCGTAGCTGGGCGGGTCACAGATACGCAGTATTTT.

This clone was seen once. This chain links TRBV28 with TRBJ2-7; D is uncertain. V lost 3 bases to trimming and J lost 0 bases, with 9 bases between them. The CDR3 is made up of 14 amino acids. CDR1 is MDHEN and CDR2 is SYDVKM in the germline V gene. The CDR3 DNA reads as TGTGCCAGCAGTTTGGGCGGAACCTCCTACGAGCAGTACTTC. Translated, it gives CASSLGGTSYEQYF. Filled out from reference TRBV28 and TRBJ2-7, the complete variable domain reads DVKVTQSSRYLVKRTGEKVFLECVQDMDHENMFWYRQDPGLGLRLIYFSYDVKMKEKGDIPEGYSVSREKKERFSLILESASTNQTSMYLCASSLGGTSYEQYFGPGTRLTVT.

Here the CDR3 reads CASSLVGFYEQYF. The CDR3 DNA reads as TGTGCCAGCAGCTTGGTTGGATTCTACGAGCAGTACTTC. The chain is built from TRBV5-6 and TRBJ2-7; D is unclear. The CDR3 totals 13 residues. CDR1 SGHDT and CDR2 YYEEEE come from the germline V gene. With 0 bases removed from V and 3 bases from J, the gap between germline ends came to 7 bases.

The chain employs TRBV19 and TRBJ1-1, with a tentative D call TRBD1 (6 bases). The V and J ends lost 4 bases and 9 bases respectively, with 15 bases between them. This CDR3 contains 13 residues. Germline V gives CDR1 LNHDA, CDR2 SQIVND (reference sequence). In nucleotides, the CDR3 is TGTGCCAGTAGTAGGCGGGACAAACCCCAAGCTTTCTTT. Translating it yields CASSRRDKPQAFF.